This T cell receptor (beta chain) was identified in a study of spatial heterogeneity in lung cancer. Findings and limits, study-wide: TCRs found ubiquitously expanded in tumor appeared in blood more at resection than at follow-up.

As for time point: sample taken at primary tumor resection. The study sequenced unsorted whole RNA from tumor, nontumor lung or frozen PBMC. More than 70 TRACERx patients with early, untreated non-small cell lung cancer donated samples. In its sample, this clonotype was seen a few times. What it recognizes is unknown. The germline V and J ends were trimmed by 5 bases and 11 bases, with 9 bases remaining between them. The V gene's germline CDR1 is WSHSY and CDR2 SAAADI. The CDR3 is made up of 11 amino acids. Every TCR cDNA molecule bore its own unique molecular identifier. TCRdb called the 5' RACE reads again in MiXCR, with one record for every CDR3 protein. The sample has roughly 82,000 distinct CDR3 sequences; 10% to 15% are singletons.

This TCR came from a male donor with early-stage non-small cell lung cancer. This specimen consisted of PBMCs, obtained at surgery. The V gene is TRBV10-2, the J gene TRBJ2-2; perhaps TRBD1 as D (6 bases). The CDR3 nucleotides are TGCGCCAGCAGTTCGGACAGCGAGCTGTTTTTT. It specifies CASSSDSELFF.